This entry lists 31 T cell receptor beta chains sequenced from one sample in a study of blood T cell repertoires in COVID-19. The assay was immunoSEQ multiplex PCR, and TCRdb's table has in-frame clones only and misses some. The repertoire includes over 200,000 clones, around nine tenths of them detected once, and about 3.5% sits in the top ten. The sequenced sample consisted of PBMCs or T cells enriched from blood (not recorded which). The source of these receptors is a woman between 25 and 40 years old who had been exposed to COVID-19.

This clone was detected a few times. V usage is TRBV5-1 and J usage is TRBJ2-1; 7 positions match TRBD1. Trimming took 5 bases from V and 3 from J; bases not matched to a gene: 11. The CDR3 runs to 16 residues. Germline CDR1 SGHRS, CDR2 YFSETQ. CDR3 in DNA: TGCGCCAGCAGTTCCCAACCGGGACAGAACTACAATGAGCAGTTCTTC. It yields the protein CASSSQPGQNYNEQFF.

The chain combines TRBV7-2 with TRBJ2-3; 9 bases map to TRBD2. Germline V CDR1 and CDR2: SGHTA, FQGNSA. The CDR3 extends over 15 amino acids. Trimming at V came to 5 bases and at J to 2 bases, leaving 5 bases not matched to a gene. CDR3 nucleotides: TGTGCCAGCAGCCCCGTAGCGGGAGTCACAGATACGCAGTATTTT. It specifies CASSPVAGVTDTQYF.

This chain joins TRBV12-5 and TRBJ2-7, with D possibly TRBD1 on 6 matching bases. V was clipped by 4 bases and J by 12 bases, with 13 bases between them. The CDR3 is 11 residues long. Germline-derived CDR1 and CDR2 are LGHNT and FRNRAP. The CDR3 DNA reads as TGTGCTAGTGGTTCCCCGACAGGCCCGTACTTC. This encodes CASGSPTGPYF.

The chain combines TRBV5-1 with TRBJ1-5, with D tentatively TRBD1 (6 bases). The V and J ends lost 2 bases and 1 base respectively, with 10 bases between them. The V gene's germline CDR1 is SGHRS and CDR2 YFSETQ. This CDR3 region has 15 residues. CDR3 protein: CASSLQGRSNQPQHF. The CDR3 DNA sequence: TGCGCCAGCAGCTTACAGGGAAGGAGCAATCAGCCCCAGCATTTT.

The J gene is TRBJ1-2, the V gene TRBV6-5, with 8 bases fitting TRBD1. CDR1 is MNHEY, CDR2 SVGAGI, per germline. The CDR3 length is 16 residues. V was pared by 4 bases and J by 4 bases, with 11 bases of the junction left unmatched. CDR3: CASSSATGGAFYGYTF. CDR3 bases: TGTGCCAGCAGTTCGGCCACAGGGGGGGCCTTCTATGGCTACACCTTC.

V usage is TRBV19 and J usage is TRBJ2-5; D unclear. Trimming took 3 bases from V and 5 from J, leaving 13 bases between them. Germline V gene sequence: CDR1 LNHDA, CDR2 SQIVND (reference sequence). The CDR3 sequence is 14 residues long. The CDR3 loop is CASSISDSWETQYF. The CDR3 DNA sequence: TGTGCCAGTAGTATTAGTGATTCTTGGGAGACCCAGTACTTC. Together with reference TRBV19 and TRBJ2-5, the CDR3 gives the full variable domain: DGGITQSPKYLFRKEGQNVTLSCEQNLNHDAMYWYRQDPGQGLRLIYYSQIVNDFQKGDIAEGYSVSREKKESFPLTVTSAQKNPTAFYLCASSISDSWETQYFGPGTRLLVL.

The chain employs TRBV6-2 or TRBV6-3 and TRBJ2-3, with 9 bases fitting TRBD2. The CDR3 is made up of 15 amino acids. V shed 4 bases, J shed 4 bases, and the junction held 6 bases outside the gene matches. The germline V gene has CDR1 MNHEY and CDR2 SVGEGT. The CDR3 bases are TGTGCCAGCAGTTCGGTAGCGGGAGTAGCAGATACGCAGTATTTT. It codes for CASSSVAGVADTQYF.

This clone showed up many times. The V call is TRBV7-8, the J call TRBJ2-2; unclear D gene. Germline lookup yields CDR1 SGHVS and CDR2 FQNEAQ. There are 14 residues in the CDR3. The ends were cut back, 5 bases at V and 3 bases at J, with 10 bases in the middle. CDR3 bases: TGTGCCAGCAGCACACCCGGAGACACCGGGGAGCTGTTTTTT. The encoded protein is CASSTPGDTGELFF.

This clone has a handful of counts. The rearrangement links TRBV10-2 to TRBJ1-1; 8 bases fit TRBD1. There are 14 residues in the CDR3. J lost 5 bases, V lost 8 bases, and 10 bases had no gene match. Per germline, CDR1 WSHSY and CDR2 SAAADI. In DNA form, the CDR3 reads TGCGCCAGCGCTCAGACAGGGGTGGGTACTGAAGCTTTCTTT. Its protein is CASAQTGVGTEAFF.

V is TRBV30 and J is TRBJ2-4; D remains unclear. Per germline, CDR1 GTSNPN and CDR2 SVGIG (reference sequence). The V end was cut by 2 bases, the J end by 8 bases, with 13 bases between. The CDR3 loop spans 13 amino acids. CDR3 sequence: CAWSPGVSDIQYF. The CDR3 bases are TGTGCCTGGAGTCCCGGAGTTTCCGACATTCAGTACTTC.

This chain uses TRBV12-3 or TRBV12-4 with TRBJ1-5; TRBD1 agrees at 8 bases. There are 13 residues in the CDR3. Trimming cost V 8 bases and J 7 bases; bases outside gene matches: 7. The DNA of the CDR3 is TGTGCCAGCGGCGACAGGGGAGCCCAGCCCCAGCATTTT. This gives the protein CASGDRGAQPQHF.

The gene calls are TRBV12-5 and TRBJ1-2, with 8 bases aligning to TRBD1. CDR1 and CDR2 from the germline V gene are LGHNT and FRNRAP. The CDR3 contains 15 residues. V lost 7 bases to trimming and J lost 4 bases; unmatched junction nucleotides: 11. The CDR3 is CASDPGQGLSYGYTF. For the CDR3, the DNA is TGTGCTAGTGACCCTGGACAGGGTCTTTCCTATGGCTACACCTTC.

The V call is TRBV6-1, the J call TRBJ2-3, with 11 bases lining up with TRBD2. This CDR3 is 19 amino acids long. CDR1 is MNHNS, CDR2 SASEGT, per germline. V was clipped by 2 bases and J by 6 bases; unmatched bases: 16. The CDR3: CASSEKTSGSFHGGDTQYF. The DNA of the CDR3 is TGTGCCAGCAGTGAAAAAACTAGCGGGAGTTTCCATGGTGGGGATACGCAGTATTTT.

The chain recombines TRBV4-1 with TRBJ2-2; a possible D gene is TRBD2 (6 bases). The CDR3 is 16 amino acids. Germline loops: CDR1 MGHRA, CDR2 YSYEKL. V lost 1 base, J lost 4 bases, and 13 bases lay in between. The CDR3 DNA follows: TGCGCCAGCAGCCAAGGAGGAGGGAAGGGCACCGGGGAGCTGTTTTTT. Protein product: CASSQGGGKGTGELFF.

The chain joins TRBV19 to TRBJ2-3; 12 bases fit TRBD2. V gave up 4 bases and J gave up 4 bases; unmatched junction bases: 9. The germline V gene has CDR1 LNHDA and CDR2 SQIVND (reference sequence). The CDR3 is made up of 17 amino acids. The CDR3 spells CASSTPRLAGVPDTQYF. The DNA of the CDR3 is TGTGCCAGTAGTACTCCTAGACTAGCGGGAGTCCCAGATACGCAGTATTTT. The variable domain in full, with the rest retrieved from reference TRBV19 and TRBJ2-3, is DGGITQSPKYLFRKEGQNVTLSCEQNLNHDAMYWYRQDPGQGLRLIYYSQIVNDFQKGDIAEGYSVSREKKESFPLTVTSAQKNPTAFYLCASSTPRLAGVPDTQYFGPGTRLTVL.

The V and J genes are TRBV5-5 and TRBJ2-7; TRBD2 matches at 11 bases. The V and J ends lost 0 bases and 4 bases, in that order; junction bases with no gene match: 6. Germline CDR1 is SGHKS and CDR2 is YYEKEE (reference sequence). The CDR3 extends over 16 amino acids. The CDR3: CASSLVLAGGSYEQYF. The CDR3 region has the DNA TGTGCCAGCAGCTTGGTTCTAGCGGGAGGTTCTTACGAGCAGTACTTC. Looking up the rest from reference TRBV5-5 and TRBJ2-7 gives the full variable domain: DAGVTQSPTHLIKTRGQQVTLRCSPISGHKSVSWYQQVLGQGPQFIFQYYEKEERGRGNFPDRFSARQFPNYSSELNVNALLLGDSALYLCASSLVLAGGSYEQYFGPGTRLTVT.

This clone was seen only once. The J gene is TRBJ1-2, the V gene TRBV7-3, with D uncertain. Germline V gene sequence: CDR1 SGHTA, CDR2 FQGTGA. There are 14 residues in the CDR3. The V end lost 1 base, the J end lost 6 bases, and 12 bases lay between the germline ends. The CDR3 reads CASSLIGGNDGYTF. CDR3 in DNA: TGTGCCAGCAGCTTAATTGGAGGGAACGATGGCTACACCTTC.

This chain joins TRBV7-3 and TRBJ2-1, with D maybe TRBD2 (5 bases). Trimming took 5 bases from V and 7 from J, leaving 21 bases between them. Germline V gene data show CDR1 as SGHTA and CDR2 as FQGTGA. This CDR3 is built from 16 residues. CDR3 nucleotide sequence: TGTGCCAGCAGCCCAGACGCCGCCCGGGGTTTAAATGAGCAGTTCTTC. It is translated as CASSPDAARGLNEQFF.

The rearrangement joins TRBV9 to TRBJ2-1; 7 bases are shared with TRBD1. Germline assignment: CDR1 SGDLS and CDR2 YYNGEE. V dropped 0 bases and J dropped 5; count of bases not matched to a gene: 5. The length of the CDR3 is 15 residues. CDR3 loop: CASSVEAGTDNEQFF. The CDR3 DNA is TGTGCCAGCAGCGTAGAGGCCGGGACAGACAATGAGCAGTTCTTC.

The CDR3 sequence: CASSGRTGRGEQYF. CDR3 DNA: TGTGCCAGCAGCGGCCGGACAGGGCGGGGCGAGCAGTACTTC. V is TRBV11-3 and J is TRBJ2-7; 8 nucleotides line up with TRBD1. This CDR3 comprises 14 residues. Germline V CDR1 and CDR2: SGHNT, YENEEA. J was trimmed by 6 bases and V by 5 bases; bases with no gene match: 9.

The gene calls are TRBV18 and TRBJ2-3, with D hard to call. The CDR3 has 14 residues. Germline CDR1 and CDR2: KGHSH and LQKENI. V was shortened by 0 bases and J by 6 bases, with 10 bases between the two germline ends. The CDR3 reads CASSPPLPRDTQYF. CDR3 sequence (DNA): TGTGCCAGCTCACCACCCCTCCCTCGGGATACGCAGTATTTT.

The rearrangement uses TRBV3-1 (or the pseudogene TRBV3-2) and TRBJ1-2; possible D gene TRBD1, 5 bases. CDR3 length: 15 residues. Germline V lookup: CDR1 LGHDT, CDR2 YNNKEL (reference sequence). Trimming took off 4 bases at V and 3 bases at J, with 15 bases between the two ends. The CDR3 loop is CASSPASRAYYGYTF. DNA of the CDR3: TGTGCCAGCAGCCCAGCCAGCAGGGCGTACTATGGCTACACCTTC.

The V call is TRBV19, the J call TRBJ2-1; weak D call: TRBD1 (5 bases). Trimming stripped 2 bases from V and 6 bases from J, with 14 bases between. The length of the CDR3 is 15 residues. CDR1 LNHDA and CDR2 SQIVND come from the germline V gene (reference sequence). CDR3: CASSINPQTANEQFF. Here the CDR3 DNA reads TGTGCCAGTAGTATAAATCCCCAGACAGCCAATGAGCAGTTCTTC.

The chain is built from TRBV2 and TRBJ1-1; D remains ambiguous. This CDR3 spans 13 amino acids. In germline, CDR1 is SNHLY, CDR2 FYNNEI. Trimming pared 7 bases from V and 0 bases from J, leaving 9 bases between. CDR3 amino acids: CASKTDLNTEAFF. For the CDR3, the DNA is TGTGCCAGCAAAACAGACCTGAACACTGAAGCTTTCTTT. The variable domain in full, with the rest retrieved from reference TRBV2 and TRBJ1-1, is EPEVTQTPSHQVTQMGQEVILRCVPISNHLYFYWYRQILGQKVEFLVSFYNNEISEKSEIFDDQFSVERPDGSNFTLKIRSTKLEDSAMYFCASKTDLNTEAFFGQGTRLTVV.

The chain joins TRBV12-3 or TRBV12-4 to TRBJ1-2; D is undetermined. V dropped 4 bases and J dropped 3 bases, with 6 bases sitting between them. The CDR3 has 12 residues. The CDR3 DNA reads TGTGCCAGCAGTTCAGGTTACTATGGCTACACCTTC. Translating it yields CASSSGYYGYTF.

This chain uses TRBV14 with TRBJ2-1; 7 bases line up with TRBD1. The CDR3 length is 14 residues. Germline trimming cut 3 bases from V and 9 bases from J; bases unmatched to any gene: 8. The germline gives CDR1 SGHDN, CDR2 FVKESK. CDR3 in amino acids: CASSHRGPFSEQFF. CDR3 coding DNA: TGTGCCAGCAGCCATAGGGGGCCATTCAGTGAGCAGTTCTTC.

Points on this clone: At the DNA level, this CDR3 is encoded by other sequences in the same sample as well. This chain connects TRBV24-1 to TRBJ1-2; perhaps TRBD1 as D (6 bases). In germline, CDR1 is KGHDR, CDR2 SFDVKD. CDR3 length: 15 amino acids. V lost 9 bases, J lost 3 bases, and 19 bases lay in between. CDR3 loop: CATLVVGGAHYGYTF. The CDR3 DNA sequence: TGTGCCACCCTAGTGGTAGGGGGTGCGCACTATGGCTACACCTTC.

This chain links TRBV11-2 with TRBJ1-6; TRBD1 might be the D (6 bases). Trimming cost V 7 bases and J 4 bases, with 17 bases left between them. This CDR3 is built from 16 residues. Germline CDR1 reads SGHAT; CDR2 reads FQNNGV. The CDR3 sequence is CASTLRVQGYNSPLHF. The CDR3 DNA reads TGTGCCAGCACCCTTAGGGTACAGGGTTATAATTCACCCCTCCACTTT.

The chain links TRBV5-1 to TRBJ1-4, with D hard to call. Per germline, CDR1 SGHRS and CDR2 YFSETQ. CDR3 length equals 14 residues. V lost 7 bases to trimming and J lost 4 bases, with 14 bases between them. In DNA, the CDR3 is TGCGCCAGCCGAACGAGTACCAATAATGAAAAACTGTTTTTT. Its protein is CASRTSTNNEKLFF. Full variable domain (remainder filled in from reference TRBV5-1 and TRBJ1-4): KAGVTQTPRYLIKTRGQQVTLSCSPISGHRSVSWYQQTPGQGLQFLFEYFSETQRNKGNFPGRFSGRQFSNSRSEMNVSTLELGDSALYLCASRTSTNNEKLFFGSGTQLSVL.

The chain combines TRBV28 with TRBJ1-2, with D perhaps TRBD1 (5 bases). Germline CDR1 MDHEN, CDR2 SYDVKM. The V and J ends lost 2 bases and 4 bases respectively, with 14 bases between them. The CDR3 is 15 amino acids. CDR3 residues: CASSLVTGILYGYTF. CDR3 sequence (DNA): TGTGCCAGCAGTTTAGTAACAGGTATCCTCTATGGCTACACCTTC.

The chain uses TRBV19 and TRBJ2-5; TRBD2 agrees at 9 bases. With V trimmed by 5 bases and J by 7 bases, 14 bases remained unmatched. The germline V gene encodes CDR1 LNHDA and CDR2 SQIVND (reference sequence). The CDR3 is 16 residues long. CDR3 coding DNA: TGTGCCAGTAGTGACCCAGCGGGAGGCCGGGGTGCGACCCAGTACTTC. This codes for CASSDPAGGRGATQYF.